The present T cell receptor (beta chain) was sequenced within a study of glioma-infiltrating T cells. TCR alpha and beta CDR3 regions were amplified from RNA using iRepertoire nested multiplex PCR. For one-step reverse transcription and amplification, about 90-400 ng of tissue mRNA or PBMC total RNA was used. Using its own MiXCR run on the multiplex PCR reads, TCRdb lists one record per CDR3 protein. The sample shows 170,000 or so distinct CDR3 sequences, around 45% of them seen only once. The CDR3 sequence is 13 residues long. The germline CDR1 and CDR2 sequences are DFQATT and SNEGSKA (reference sequence). The junction had 6 bases not matched to a gene; V was cut back by 6 bases and J by 4 bases. A remark on this clonotype: Its matching antigen is unknown. Since a much larger clone is just one base distant, this may be a read error.

General study points: Gliomas, especially low-grade, showed above-expected tissue-blood divergence; non-neoplastic patients showed below. Very few CDR3 sequences were shared between tissue and blood.

The rearrangement links TRBV20-1 to TRBJ2-7, with 10 bases fitting TRBD1. Sample: glioma tissue, nonneoplastic brain tissue, or PBMCs (not recorded which). This clonotype was sampled from a human donor with low-grade glioma or glioblastoma, undergoing nonglioma brain surgery, or in good health (not recorded which). The CDR3 DNA sequence: TGCAGTGCGCCGGGACAGGGGTGGTACGAGCAGTACTTC. It translates to CSAPGQGWYEQYF.